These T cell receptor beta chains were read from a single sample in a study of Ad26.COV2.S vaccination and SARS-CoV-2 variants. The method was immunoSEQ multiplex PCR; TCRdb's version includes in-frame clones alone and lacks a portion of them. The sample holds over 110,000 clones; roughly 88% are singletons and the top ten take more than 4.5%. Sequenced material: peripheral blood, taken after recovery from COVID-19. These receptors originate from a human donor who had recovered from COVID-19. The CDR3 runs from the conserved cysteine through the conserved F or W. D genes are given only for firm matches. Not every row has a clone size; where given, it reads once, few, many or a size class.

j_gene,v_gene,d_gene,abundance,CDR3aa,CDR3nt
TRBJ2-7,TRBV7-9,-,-,CASSLGVYEQYF,TGTGCCAGCAGCTTAGGCGTCTACGAGCAGTACTTC
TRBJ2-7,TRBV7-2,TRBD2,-,CASSRGLAGGKTYEQYF,TGTGCCAGCAGCCGCGGACTAGCGGGGGGCAAGACCTACGAGCAGTACTTC
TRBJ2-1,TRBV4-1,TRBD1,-,CASSQEQGAYNEQFF,TGCGCCAGCAGCCAGGAACAGGGGGCGTACAATGAGCAGTTCTTC
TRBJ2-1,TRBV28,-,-,CASSPLGEAHNEQFF,TGTGCCAGCAGTCCGCTAGGTGAGGCCCACAATGAGCAGTTCTTC
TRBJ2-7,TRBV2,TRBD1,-,CASTPGTATYEQYF,TGTGCCAGCACCCCCGGGACAGCCACCTACGAGCAGTACTTC
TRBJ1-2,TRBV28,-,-,CASSPLAGSNYGYTF,TGTGCCAGCAGTCCTTTGGCAGGCAGTAACTATGGCTACACCTTC
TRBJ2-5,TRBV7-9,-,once,CASSFGSRETQYF,TGTGCCAGCAGCTTTGGGAGCAGAGAGACCCAGTACTTC
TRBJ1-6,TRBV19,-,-,CASSIEGGSSPLHF,TGTGCCAGTAGTATAGAGGGGGGTAGTTCACCCCTCCACTTT
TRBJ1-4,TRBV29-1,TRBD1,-,CSAGTGGEKLFF,TGCAGCGCCGGGACAGGGGGTGAAAAACTGTTTTTT
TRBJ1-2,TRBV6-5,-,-,CASSSPYQNYGYTF,TGTGCCAGCAGCTCCCCTTATCAGAACTATGGCTACACCTTC
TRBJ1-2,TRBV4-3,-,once,CASSQEAGDYGYTF,TGCGCCAGCAGCCAAGAGGCAGGGGACTATGGCTACACCTTC
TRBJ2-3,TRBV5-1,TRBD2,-,CASSSRTSESTDTQYF,TGCGCCAGCAGCTCCAGGACTAGCGAAAGCACAGATACGCAGTATTTT
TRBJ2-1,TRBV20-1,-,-,CSASVNEQFF,TGCAGTGCTAGTGTCAATGAGCAGTTCTTC
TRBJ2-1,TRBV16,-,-,CASSPHVGNEQFF,TGTGCCAGCAGCCCCCACGTAGGGAATGAGCAGTTCTTC
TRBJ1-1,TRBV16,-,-,CASSPGPSTEAFF,TGTGCCAGCAGCCCCGGCCCCAGCACTGAAGCTTTCTTT
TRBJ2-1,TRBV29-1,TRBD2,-,CSVGGRVETGTSFINEQFF,TGCAGCGTTGGAGGGCGAGTGGAGACCGGGACTAGCTTCATCAATGAGCAGTTCTTC
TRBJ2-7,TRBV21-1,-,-,CASYQGPHEQYF,TGTGCCAGCTATCAGGGCCCTCACGAGCAGTACTTC
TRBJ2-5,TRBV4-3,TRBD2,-,CASSQDTGGPGETQYF,TGCGCCAGCAGCCAAGATACGGGGGGGCCTGGTGAGACCCAGTACTTC
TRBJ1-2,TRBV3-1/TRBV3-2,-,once,CASSLQGANYGYTF,TGTGCCAGCAGCCTACAGGGAGCTAACTATGGCTACACCTTC
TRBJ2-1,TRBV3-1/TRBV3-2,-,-,CASSQDRGDIYNEQFF,TGTGCCAGCAGCCAAGATCGTGGGGACATCTACAATGAGCAGTTCTTC
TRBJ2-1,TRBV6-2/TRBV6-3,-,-,CASSYSRYAANNEQFF,TGTGCCAGCAGTTACTCCAGGTATGCGGCCAACAATGAGCAGTTCTTC
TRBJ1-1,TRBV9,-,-,CASSADVGEGVEAFF,TGTGCCAGCAGCGCGGACGTAGGGGAGGGGGTCGAAGCTTTCTTT
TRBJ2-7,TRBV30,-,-,CAWRPGSSYEQYF,TGTGCCTGGAGACCAGGGAGCTCCTACGAGCAGTACTTC
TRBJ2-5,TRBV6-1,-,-,CASTEQYQETQYF,TGTGCCAGCACTGAACAGTACCAAGAGACCCAGTACTTC
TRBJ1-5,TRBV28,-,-,CASSLGLRGGNQPQHF,TGTGCCAGCAGTTTAGGCCTTCGGGGGGGCAATCAGCCCCAGCATTTT
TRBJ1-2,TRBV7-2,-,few,CASSSRETFYGYTF,TGTGCCAGCAGCTCCCGAGAGACATTTTATGGCTACACCTTC
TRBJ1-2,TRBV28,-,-,CASSFPGGRYYGYTF,TGTGCCAGCAGTTTCCCCGGGGGGCGCTACTATGGCTACACCTTC
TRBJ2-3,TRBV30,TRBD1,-,CAWTETPGGATDTQYF,TGTGCCTGGACTGAAACCCCAGGGGGCGCAACCGATACGCAGTATTTT
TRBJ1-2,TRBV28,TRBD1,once,CASSFGQGYGYTF,TGTGCCAGCAGTTTTGGACAGGGGTATGGCTACACCTTC
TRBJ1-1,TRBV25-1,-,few,CASSVGHTEAFF,TGTGCCAGCAGTGTTGGGCACACTGAAGCTTTCTTT
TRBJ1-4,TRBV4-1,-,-,CASSSGTTNEKLFF,TGCGCCAGCAGTTCGGGGACAACTAATGAAAAACTGTTTTTT
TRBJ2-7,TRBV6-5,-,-,CASSFSNSYEQYF,TGTGCCAGCAGCTTTTCTAACTCCTACGAGCAGTACTTC